The next 15 T cell receptor beta chains were all read from a single sample in a study of blood T cell repertoires in COVID-19. The repertoire was sequenced with immunoSEQ multiplex PCR; TCRdb's copy has only in-frame clones and lacks some. The sample lists about 53,000 clones, 86% seen once, with less than 3% in the top ten. Specimen: peripheral blood. These receptor sequences come from a man older than 75 with acute or convalescent COVID-19.

The chain joins TRBV2 to TRBJ1-4, with D maybe TRBD1 (6 bases). V was pared by 5 bases and J by 3 bases, with 10 bases between. Germline CDR1 SNHLY, CDR2 FYNNEI. The CDR3 length is 14 residues. DNA for the CDR3: TGTGCCAGCAGTAACAGGGTAGCTAATGAAAAACTGTTTTTT. Its protein product is CASSNRVANEKLFF.

The V gene is TRBV6-1, the J gene TRBJ1-1; D is undetermined. The germline V gene has CDR1 MNHNS and CDR2 SASEGT. The CDR3 length is 15 residues. Trimming removed 0 bases at V and 4 bases at J, with 12 bases between. Written as DNA, the CDR3 is TGTGCCAGCAGTGAAGCAAGACCCCGCGGCACTGAAGCTTTCTTT. It translates to CASSEARPRGTEAFF.

This rearrangement joins TRBV7-9 to TRBJ2-7, with unresolved D. V lost 1 base and J lost 0, with 7 bases in between. This CDR3 is 14 amino acids long. Germline-derived CDR1 and CDR2 are SEHNR and FQNEAQ (reference sequence). In nucleotides, the CDR3 is TGTGCCAGCAGCTTAGGAGTGAGCTCCTACGAGCAGTACTTC. Protein: CASSLGVSSYEQYF. The full variable domain, with the rest looked up from reference TRBV7-9 and TRBJ2-7, is DTGVSQNPRHKITKRGQNVTFRCDPISEHNRLYWYRQTLGQGPEFLTYFQNEAQLEKSRLLSDRFSAERPKGSFSTLEIQRTEQGDSAMYLCASSLGVSSYEQYFGPGTRLTVT.

This chain connects TRBV7-9 to TRBJ1-1; D is undetermined. V was pared by 5 bases and J by 1 base, with 14 bases between. The CDR3 consists of 15 residues. The germline V gene has CDR1 SEHNR and CDR2 FQNEAQ (reference sequence). Here the CDR3 DNA reads TGTGCCAGCAGCCTAAACGCGAGAAAGAACACTGAAGCTTTCTTT. Translation gives CASSLNARKNTEAFF.

The J gene is TRBJ2-3, the V gene TRBV27; 10 bases match TRBD2. After removal of 3 bases from V and 2 bases from J, the junction contained 2 bases not matched to a gene. Germline V gives CDR1 MNHEY, CDR2 SMNVEV (reference sequence). The CDR3 has 15 amino acids. CDR3 in DNA: TGTGCCAGCAGTTTGACTAGCGGGCTCACAGATACGCAGTATTTT. It encodes CASSLTSGLTDTQYF.

The rearrangement links TRBV12-3 or TRBV12-4 to TRBJ2-3; D uncertain. V lost 9 bases and J lost 0, with 10 bases in between. This CDR3 has 13 residues. CDR3 sequence (DNA): TGTGCCAGTAGCCTCGACAGCACAGATACGCAGTATTTT. Translation: CASSLDSTDTQYF.

V gene TRBV19 combines with J gene TRBJ2-7, with a weak D call TRBD1 (5 bases). Trimming pared 10 bases from V and 6 bases from J, leaving 16 bases between. The CDR3 spans 12 residues. Germline CDR1 reads LNHDA; CDR2 reads SQIVND (reference sequence). The CDR3 here is CATSMGLSEQYF. CDR3 sequence (DNA): TGTGCCACCAGTATGGGGCTATCCGAGCAGTACTTC.

This rearrangement joins TRBV29-1 to TRBJ2-2, with 8 nucleotides matching TRBD1. Germline V CDR1 and CDR2: SQVTM, ANQGSEA. The CDR3 is 14 amino acids. The V gene end was trimmed by 7 bases and the J gene end by 5 bases; junction bases not matched to a gene: 9. CDR3 in amino acids: CSEVDRGKTGELFF. CDR3 DNA: TGCAGCGAGGTCGACAGGGGCAAAACCGGGGAGCTGTTTTTT.

The CDR3 region is CASSSGQGQETQYF. DNA of the CDR3: TGTGCCAGCAGCTCCGGACAGGGCCAAGAGACCCAGTACTTC. The J gene is TRBJ2-5, the V gene TRBV5-4, with 8 positions matching TRBD1. The CDR3 consists of 14 residues. The V gene end was trimmed by 3 bases and the J gene end by 1 base; junction bases not matched to a gene: 2. Germline V CDR1 and CDR2: SGHNT, YYREEE (reference sequence).

This chain links TRBV6-5 with TRBJ2-7, with 8 nucleotides matching TRBD1. The CDR3 is made up of 16 amino acids. The V and J ends lost 0 bases and 5 bases, in that order; junction bases with no gene match: 9. Germline CDR1 reads MNHEY; CDR2 reads SVGAGI. Here the CDR3 reads CASSYSTPTGVDEQYF. CDR3 bases: TGTGCCAGCAGTTACTCGACTCCGACAGGGGTAGACGAGCAGTACTTC.

As to this clone: At one of its ends the junction is not consistent with the germline gene, which may arise from a read error. The chain has TRBV20-1 and TRBJ2-1; 11 bases align to TRBD2. The CDR3 loop spans 11 amino acids. The germline CDR1 and CDR2 sequences are DFQATT and SNEGSKA (reference sequence). As DNA, the CDR3 is TGCAGTGCTGTAGCGGGGGGGCCGTCTGTCTTC. Its translation is CSAVAGGPSVF.

The rearrangement joins TRBV6-5 to TRBJ2-1; TRBD1 agrees at 9 bases. Per the germline V gene, CDR1 is MNHEY and CDR2 is SVGAGI. The CDR3 loop spans 14 amino acids. V lost 6 bases, J lost 3 bases, and 3 bases stayed unmatched. The CDR3 DNA sequence: TGTGCCAGCAGATCGGGACAGGGCTACAATGAGCAGTTCTTC. Translated, it gives CASRSGQGYNEQFF.

The chain uses TRBV4-1 and TRBJ1-1, with D uncertain. Deletions cut 2 bases from V and 2 bases from J, with 6 bases between. The germline CDR1 and CDR2 sequences are MGHRA and YSYEKL. The CDR3 runs to 13 residues. Here the CDR3 reads CASSQKINTEAFF. The CDR3, as DNA: TGCGCCAGCAGCCAAAAAATAAACACTGAAGCTTTCTTT.

This clone was picked up a small number of times. One end of the junction does not line up with germline, which may come from a read error. The rearrangement uses TRBV2 and TRBJ1-6; TRBD1 is a possible D gene (5 bases). The CDR3 length is 15 residues. CDR1 is SNHLY and CDR2 is FYNNEI in the germline V gene. In nucleotides, the CDR3 is TGTGCCAGCAGGGAAGGGACTCTGGGGAATTCACCCCTCCACTTT. It translates to CASREGTLGNSPLHF. Full variable domain (outside the CDR3, taken from reference TRBV2 and TRBJ1-6): EPEVTQTPSHQVTQMGQEVILRCVPISNHLYFYWYRQILGQKVEFLVSFYNNEISEKSEIFDDQFSVERPDGSNFTLKIRSTKLEDSAMYFCASREGTLGNSPLHFGNGTRLTVT.

As DNA, the CDR3 is TGCGCCAGCAGCCATCCTGACCGGGAAACCCAGTACTTC. The encoded protein is CASSHPDRETQYF. The V gene is TRBV4-1, the J gene TRBJ2-5; the D gene is possibly TRBD2 (5 bases). The CDR3 length is 13 residues. V lost 3 bases, J lost 8 bases, and 13 bases lay in between. Germline V gene sequence: CDR1 MGHRA, CDR2 YSYEKL.